This note documents a single TCR beta chain sequence. The sample belongs to a study of blood T cell repertoires in COVID-19. Study-wide background: Donors in the United States, Italy and Spain gave samples during acute or convalescent COVID-19. Sources were T cells, B-cell-depleted T cells, or PBMCs; the material itself was cDNA or gDNA.

Assay: immunoSEQ multiplex PCR; the TCRdb copy retains only in-frame clones and omits some. The table shows under 250,000 clones, with about 80% occurring only once. V lost 7 bases, J lost 2 bases, and 16 bases lay in between. This CDR3 region has 15 residues. Germline CDR1 ENHRY, CDR2 SYGVKD. Material: peripheral blood. The genes are TRBV10-3 and TRBJ2-3; D possibly corresponds to TRBD1 (6 bases). The receptor comes from a man aged 30 to 39 who had recovered from COVID-19. As DNA, the CDR3 is TGTGCCATCATGCGATCAGGGGCTGCCACAGATACGCAGTATTTT. Its protein is CAIMRSGAATDTQYF.